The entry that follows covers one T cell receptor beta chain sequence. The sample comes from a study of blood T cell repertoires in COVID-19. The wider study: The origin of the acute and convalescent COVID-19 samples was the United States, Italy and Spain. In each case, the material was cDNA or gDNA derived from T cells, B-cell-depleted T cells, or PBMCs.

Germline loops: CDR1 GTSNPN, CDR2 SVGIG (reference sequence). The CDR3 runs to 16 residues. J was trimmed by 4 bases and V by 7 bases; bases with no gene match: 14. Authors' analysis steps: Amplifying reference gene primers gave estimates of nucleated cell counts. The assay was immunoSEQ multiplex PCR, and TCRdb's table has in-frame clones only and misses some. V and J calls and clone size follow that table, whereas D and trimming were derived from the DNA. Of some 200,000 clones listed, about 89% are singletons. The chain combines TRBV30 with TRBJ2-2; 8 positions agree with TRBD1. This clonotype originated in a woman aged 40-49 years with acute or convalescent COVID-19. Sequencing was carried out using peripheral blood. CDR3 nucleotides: TGTGCCTCGCTCGGCGGCAGGGGGCAACCCACCGGGGAGCTGTTTTTT. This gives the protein CASLGGRGQPTGELFF.